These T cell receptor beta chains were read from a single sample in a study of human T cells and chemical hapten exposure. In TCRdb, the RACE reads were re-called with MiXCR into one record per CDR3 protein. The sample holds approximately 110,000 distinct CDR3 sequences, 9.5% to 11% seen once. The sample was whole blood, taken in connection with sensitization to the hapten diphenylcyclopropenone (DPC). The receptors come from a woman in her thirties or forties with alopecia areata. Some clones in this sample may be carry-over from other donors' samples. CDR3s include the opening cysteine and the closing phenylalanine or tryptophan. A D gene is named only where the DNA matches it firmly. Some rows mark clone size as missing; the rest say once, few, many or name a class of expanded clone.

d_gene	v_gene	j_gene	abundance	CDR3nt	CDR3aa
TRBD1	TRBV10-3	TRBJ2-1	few	TGTGCCATCAGCGCAGACAGGGGCTACTACAATGAGCAGTTCTTC	CAISADRGYYNEQFF
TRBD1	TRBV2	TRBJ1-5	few	TGTGCCAGCACCCTGAGCAGGACAGGGAATCAGCCCCAGCATTTT	CASTLSRTGNQPQHF
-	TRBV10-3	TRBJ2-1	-	TGTGCCATCAGCATAATCCTTGGCAATGAGCAGTTCTTC	CAISIILGNEQFF
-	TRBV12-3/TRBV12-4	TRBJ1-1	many	TGTGCCAGCAGCGAGGGGAACACTGAAGCTTTCTTT	CASSEGNTEAFF
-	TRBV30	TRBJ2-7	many	TGTGCCTGGAGTCTCGGCTACGAGCAGTACTTC	CAWSLGYEQYF
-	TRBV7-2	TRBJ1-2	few	TGTGCCAGCAGCCCGGGACGTCGCGGCTACACCTTC	CASSPGRRGYTF
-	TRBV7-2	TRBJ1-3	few	TGTGCCAGCAGCTCCGGACCGACCACTCATGGAAACACCATATATTTT	CASSSGPTTHGNTIYF
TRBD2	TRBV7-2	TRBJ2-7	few	TGTGCCAGCAGCCAAACCTGGGAGGGTGAGTCCTACGAGCAGTACTTC	CASSQTWEGESYEQYF
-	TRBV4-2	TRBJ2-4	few	TGTGCCAGCAGCCAAGATGCGGGTATAGCCAAAAACATTCAGTACTTC	CASSQDAGIAKNIQYF
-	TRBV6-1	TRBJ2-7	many	TGTGCCAGCAGGAGGGCCCCGGCCCCTCCGCCCTACGAGCAGTACTTC	CASRRAPAPPPYEQYF
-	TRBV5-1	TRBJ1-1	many	TGCGCCAGCACCTTGGTCATCGGTGGGGGCACTGAAGCTTTCTTT	CASTLVIGGGTEAFF
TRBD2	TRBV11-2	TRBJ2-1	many	TGTGCCAGCAGCTTGGGACTAGCGGGAGTATATGAGCAGTTCTTC	CASSLGLAGVYEQFF
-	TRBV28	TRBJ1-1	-	TGTGCCAGCATGGAGGTAAGGACTGAAGCTTTCTTT	CASMEVRTEAFF
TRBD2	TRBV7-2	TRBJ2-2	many	TGTGCCAGCAGCTTAGTCTCGCTAGCGGGAGGGCGGACCGGGGAGCTGTTTTTT	CASSLVSLAGGRTGELFF
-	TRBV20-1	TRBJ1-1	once	TGCAGTGCCAACCGCAGGGACTTCATGAACACTGAAGTTTTCTTT	CSANRRDFMNTEVFF
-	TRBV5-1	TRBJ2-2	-	TGCGCCAGCAGCTTGCTGAGTGGAGGACCCGGGGAGCTGTTTTTT	CASSLLSGGPGELFF
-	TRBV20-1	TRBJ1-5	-	TGCAGTGCTAATTCCGGGAAAAGGGTGGGGCCCCAGCATTTT	CSANSGKRVGPQHF
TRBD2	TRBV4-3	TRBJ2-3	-	TGCGCCAGCAGCCTAACCGGACTAGCGGGGGGGCCGAGGGCAGATACGCAGTATTTT	CASSLTGLAGGPRADTQYF
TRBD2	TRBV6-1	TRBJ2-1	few	TGTGCCAGCAGTGCTATCGGCGGGAGGGGGGAGCAGTTCTTC	CASSAIGGRGEQFF
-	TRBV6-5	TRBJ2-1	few	TGTGCCAGCAGACCCCCCCTGGGCGGGCGCAATGAGCAGTTCTTC	CASRPPLGGRNEQFF
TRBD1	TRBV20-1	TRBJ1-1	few	TGCAGTGCTCTGACAGGGCGGGACACTGAAGCTTTCTTT	CSALTGRDTEAFF
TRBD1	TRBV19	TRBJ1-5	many	TGTGCCAGTAGTGTCGGGACAGGGGATAGCAATCAGCCCCAGCATTTT	CASSVGTGDSNQPQHF
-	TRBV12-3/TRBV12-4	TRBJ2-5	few	TGTGCCAGCAGCCCCCTAGGAGGGAGTATAGAGACCCAGTACTTC	CASSPLGGSIETQYF
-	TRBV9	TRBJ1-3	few	TGTGCCAGCAGCGTCGCTGGGGTATTCTCTGGAAACACCATATATTTT	CASSVAGVFSGNTIYF
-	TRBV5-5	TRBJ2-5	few	TGTGCCAGCAGCTTGTTTAGTGAAGAGACCCAGTACTTC	CASSLFSEETQYF
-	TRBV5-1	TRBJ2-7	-	TGCGCCAGCAGTCCGGACGGGGATCTCCCCCGGGAGCAGTACTTC	CASSPDGDLPREQYF
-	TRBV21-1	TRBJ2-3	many	TGTGCCAGCAGCAAAGGTCCAGGCGCCGAACTCACAGATACGCAGTATTTT	CASSKGPGAELTDTQYF
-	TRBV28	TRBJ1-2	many	TGTGCCAGCAGTTTACGCAGTGATTATGGCTACACCTTC	CASSLRSDYGYTF
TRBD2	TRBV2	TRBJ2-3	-	TGTGCCAGCAGTGATCAGCGGGGGGGTACGCAGTATTTT	CASSDQRGGTQYF
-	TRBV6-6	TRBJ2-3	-	TGTGCCAGCAGTACGTATTCAACTAGCACAGATACGCAGTATTTT	CASSTYSTSTDTQYF
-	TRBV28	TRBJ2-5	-	TGTGCCAGCAGGGGGTTGGGCGGTATGGAAGAGACCCAGTACTTC	CASRGLGGMEETQYF
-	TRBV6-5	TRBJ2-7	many	TGTGCCAGCAGTTACTCGAGATACAGAGCCTACGAGCAGTACTTC	CASSYSRYRAYEQYF
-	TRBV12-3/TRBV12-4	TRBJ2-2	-	TGTGCCAGCAGTCCCCGAGCTGGGGGGTACACCGGGGAGCTGTTTTTT	CASSPRAGGYTGELFF
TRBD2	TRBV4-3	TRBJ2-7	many	TGCGCCAGCAGCCAGGATACTAGCGGGAGGTTCAGCGAGCAGTACTTC	CASSQDTSGRFSEQYF
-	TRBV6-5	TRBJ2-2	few	TGTGCCAGCAGAAAAGACGGGGGGAACACCGGGGAGCTGTTTTTT	CASRKDGGNTGELFF
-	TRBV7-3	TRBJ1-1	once	TGTGCCAGCAGCCCCAAAAGGGGGACTGAAGCTTTCTTT	CASSPKRGTEAFF
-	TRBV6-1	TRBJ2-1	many	TGTGCCAGCAGGGGCACTAGCTGGGGGGTTGCCTATGAGCAGTTCTTC	CASRGTSWGVAYEQFF
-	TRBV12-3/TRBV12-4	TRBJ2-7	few	TGTGCCAGCAGACAGACAACAGGGTCCTACGAGCAGTACTTC	CASRQTTGSYEQYF
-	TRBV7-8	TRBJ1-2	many	TGTGCCAGCAGCAACGACAGATACGAGGGCTACACCTTC	CASSNDRYEGYTF
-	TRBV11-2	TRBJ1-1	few	TGTGCCAGCGGACAGCTCATGAACACTGAAGCTTTCTTT	CASGQLMNTEAFF
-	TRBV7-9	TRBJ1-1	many	TGTGCCAGCAGCTTAGTTTCTGCGGGGGGCCGTGCTTTCTTT	CASSLVSAGGRAFF
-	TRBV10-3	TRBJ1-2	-	TGTGCCATCAGTGGAGCAGACTATGGCTACACCTTC	CAISGADYGYTF
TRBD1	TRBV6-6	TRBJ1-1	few	TGTGCCAGCAGTCCCCCGGGACAGGGGGCCACTGAAGCTTTCTTT	CASSPPGQGATEAFF
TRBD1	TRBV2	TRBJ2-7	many	TGTGCCAGCAAAGGCAGGGTGGCCAGGGGGATTCGGGAGCAGTACTTC	CASKGRVARGIREQYF
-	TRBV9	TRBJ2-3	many	TGTGCCAGCAGCGTAGGCTCTGGGAGCACAGATACGCAGTATTTT	CASSVGSGSTDTQYF